One T cell receptor (beta chain) is described in this entry. The target antigen is unknown. The data were obtained in a study of T cell repertoires in cytomegalovirus infection. Overall study context: HLA-C-restricted CMV epitopes, recently identified, and well-studied HLA-B-restricted ones were used by the study. Indications of both CMV infection and matching HLA type were provided by public TCR beta signatures.

Study results and limitations: HLA-C-restricted CMV clonotypes gave the most frequent clonotype in two of eight donors.

Using its own MiXCR run on the reads, TCRdb lists one record per CDR3 protein. The sample lists hundreds of thousands of distinct CDR3 sequences; around a third were seen once. The sequences come from cultured PBMCs, collected from culture after CMV antigen stimulation. The sequence was collected from a human donor in good health (CMV status not recorded). Some clones in this sample may be carry-over from other donors' samples.

The CDR3 coding sequence is TGTGCCAGCAACATGACGACAGGACGTAGCCAAGAGACCCAGTACTTC. It translates to CASNMTTGRSQETQYF. The gene calls are TRBV7-9 and TRBJ2-5; D possibly corresponds to TRBD1 (6 bases). Trimming took off 7 bases at V and 1 base at J, with 19 bases between the two ends. The CDR3 length is 16 residues. CDR1 SEHNR and CDR2 FQNEAQ come from the germline V gene (reference sequence).